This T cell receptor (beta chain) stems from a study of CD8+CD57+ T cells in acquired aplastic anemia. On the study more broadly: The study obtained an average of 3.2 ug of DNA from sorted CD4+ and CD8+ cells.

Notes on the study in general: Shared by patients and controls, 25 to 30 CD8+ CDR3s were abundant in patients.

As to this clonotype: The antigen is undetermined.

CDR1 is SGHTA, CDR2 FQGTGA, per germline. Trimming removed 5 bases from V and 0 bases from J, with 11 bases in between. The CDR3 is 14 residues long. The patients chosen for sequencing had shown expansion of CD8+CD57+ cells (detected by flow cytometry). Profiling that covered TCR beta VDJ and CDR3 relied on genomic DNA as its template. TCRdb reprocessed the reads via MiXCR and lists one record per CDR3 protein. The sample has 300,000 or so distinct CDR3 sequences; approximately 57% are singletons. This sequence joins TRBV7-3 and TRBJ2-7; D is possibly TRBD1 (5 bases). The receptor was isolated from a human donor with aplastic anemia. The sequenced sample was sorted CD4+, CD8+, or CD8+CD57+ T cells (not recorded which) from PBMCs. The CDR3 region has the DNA TGTGCCAGCAGCGGGGCAGGAAGCTCCTACGAGCAGTACTTC. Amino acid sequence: CASSGAGSSYEQYF.